The clone carrying this TCR beta chain was counted many times. This sample was included in a study of T cells after yellow fever vaccination. As for the study in general: The SMART-Seq v4 Ultra Low Input method served to prepare the low-cell-number fractions.

TCR cDNA was made by 5'RACE template switching, adding a universal primer site and UMIs. TCRdb redid the calling of the 5' RACE reads with MiXCR, one entry per CDR3 protein. The sample yields roughly 32,000 distinct CDR3 sequences, around 4.8% seen once. In germline, CDR1 is LGHNA, CDR2 YNFKEQ. The length of the CDR3 is 15 residues. Between the trimmed V and J ends, which lost 7 bases and 0 bases, there was a span of 13 bases. The chain is built from TRBV4-2 and TRBJ2-1; D possibly uses TRBD1 or TRBD2 (6 bases each). This TCR came from a man aged 30-40 years who received the YFV17D yellow fever vaccine. The sample was CD8+ T cells sorted from PBMCs, taken 5 days after the yellow fever booster vaccination. In DNA, the CDR3 is TGTGCCAGCACCGTGAAGGGGGGCTCCTACAATGAGCAGTTCTTC. Its translation is CASTVKGGSYNEQFF.